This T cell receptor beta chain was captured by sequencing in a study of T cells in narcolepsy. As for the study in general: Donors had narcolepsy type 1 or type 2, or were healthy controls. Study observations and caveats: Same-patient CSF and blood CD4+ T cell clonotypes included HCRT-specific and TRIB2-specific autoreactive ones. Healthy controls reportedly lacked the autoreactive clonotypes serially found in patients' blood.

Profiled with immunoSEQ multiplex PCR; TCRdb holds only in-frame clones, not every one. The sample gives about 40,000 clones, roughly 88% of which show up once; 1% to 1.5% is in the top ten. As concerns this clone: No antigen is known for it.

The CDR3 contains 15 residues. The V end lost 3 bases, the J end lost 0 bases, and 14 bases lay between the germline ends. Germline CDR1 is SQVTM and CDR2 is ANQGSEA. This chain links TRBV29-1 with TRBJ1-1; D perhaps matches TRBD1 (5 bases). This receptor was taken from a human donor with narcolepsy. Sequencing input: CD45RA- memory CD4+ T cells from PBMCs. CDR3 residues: CSVDPPGGMNTEAFF. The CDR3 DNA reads TGCAGCGTTGACCCGCCGGGGGGGATGAACACTGAAGCTTTCTTT.